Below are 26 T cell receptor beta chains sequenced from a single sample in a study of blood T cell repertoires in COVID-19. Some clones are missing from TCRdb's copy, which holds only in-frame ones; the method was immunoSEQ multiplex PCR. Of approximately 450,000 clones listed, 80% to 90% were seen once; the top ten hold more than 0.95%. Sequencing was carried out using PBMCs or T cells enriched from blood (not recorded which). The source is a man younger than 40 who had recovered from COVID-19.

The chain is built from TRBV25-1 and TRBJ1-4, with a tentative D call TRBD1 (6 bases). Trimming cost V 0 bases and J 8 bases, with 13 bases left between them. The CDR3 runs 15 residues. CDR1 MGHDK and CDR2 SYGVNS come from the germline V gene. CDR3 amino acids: CASSEYGGAREKLFF. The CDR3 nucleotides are TGTGCCAGCAGTGAATATGGGGGGGCGAGGGAAAAACTGTTTTTT.

The CDR3 sequence: CAAASGNYNEQFF. The CDR3 DNA reads TGTGCGGCCGCCAGCGGAAACTACAATGAGCAGTTCTTC. This rearrangement joins TRBV2 to TRBJ2-1, with a tentative D call TRBD2 (5 bases). The CDR3 length is 13 residues. Germline CDR1 reads SNHLY; CDR2 reads FYNNEI.

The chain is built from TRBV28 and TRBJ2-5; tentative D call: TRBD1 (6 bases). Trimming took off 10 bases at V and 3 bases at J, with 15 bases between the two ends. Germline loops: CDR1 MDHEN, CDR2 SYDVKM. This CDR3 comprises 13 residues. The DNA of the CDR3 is TGTGCCATCAAGCAGGGGTGGGAAGAGACCCAGTACTTC. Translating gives CAIKQGWEETQYF.

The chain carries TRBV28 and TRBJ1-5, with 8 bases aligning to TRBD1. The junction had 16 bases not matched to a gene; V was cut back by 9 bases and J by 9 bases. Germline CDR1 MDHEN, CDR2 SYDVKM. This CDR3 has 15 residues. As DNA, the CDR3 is TGTGCCAGTACGCCGGGACAGGACTCTGGGGGGCCCCAGCATTTT. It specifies CASTPGQDSGGPQHF.

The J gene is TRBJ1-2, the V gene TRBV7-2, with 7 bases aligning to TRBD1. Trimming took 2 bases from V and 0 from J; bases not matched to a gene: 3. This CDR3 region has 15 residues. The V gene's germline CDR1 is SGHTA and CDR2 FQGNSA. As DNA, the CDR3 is TGTGCCAGCAGCTTACGGGACAGCGCTAACTATGGCTACACCTTC. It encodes CASSLRDSANYGYTF. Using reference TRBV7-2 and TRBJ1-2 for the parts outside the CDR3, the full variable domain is GAGVSQSPSNKVTEKGKDVELRCDPISGHTALYWYRQSLGQGLEFLIYFQGNSAPDKSGLPSDRFSAERTGGSVSTLTIQRTQQEDSAVYLCASSLRDSANYGYTFGSGTRLTVV.

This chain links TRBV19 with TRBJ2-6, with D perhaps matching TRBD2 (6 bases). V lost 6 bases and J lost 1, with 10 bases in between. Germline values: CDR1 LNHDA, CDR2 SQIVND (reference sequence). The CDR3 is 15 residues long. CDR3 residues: CASRGTLSGANVLTF. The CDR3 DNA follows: TGTGCCAGTAGGGGGACTTTATCTGGGGCCAACGTCCTGACTTTC.

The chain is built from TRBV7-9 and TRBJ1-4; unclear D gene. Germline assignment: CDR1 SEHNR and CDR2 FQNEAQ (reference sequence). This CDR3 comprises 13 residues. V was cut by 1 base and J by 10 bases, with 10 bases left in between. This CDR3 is CASSLDNSGKLFF. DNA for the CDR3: TGTGCCAGCAGCTTAGATAACTCAGGAAAACTGTTTTTT.

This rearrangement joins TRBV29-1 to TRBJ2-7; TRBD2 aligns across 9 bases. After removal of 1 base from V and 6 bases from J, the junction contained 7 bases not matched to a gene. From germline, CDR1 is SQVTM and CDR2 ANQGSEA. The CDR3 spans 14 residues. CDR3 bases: TGCAGCGTTGAAGGCCTAGCGGGATATGCCGAGCAGTACTTC. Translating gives CSVEGLAGYAEQYF.

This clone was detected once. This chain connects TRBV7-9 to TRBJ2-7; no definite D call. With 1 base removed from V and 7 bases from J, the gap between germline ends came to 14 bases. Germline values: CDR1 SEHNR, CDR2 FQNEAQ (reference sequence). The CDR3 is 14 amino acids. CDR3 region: CASSLVNYRGEQYF. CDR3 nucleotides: TGTGCCAGCAGCTTAGTCAACTATAGAGGAGAGCAGTACTTC. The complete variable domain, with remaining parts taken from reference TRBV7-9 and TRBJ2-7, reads DTGVSQNPRHKITKRGQNVTFRCDPISEHNRLYWYRQTLGQGPEFLTYFQNEAQLEKSRLLSDRFSAERPKGSFSTLEIQRTEQGDSAMYLCASSLVNYRGEQYFGPGTRLTVT.

CDR3 in DNA: TGTGCCAGCAGTTCGGACAGGGAAGGTATGCGGTTCTTC. It is translated as CASSSDREGMRFF. The gene calls are TRBV12-3 or TRBV12-4 and TRBJ2-1, with 8 nucleotides matching TRBD1. The CDR3 loop spans 13 amino acids. V lost 4 bases, J lost 15 bases, and 11 bases stayed unmatched.

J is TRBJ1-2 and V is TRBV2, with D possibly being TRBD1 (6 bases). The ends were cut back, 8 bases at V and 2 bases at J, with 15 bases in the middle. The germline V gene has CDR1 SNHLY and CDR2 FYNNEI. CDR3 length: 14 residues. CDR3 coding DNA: TGTGCCAGCGACGTCGGGGACAAGAACTATGGCTACACCTTC. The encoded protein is CASDVGDKNYGYTF.

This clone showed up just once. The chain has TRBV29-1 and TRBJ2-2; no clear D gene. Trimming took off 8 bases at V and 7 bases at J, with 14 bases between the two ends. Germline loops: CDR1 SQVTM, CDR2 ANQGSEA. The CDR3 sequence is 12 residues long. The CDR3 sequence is CSLLTGDGELFF. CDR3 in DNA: TGCAGCTTATTGACGGGTGACGGGGAGCTGTTTTTT.

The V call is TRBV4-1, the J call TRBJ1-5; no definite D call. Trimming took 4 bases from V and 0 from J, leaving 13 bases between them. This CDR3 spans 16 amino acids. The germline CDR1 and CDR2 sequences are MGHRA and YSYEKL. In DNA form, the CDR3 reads TGCGCCAGCAGCCCGCGTGGAGCTAATAGCAATCAGCCCCAGCATTTT. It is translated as CASSPRGANSNQPQHF.

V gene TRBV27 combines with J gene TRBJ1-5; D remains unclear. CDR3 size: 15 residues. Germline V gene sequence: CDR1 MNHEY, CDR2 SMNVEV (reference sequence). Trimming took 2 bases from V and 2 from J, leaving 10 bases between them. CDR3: CASSLVDTRNQPQHF. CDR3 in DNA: TGTGCCAGCAGTTTAGTCGACACACGCAATCAGCCCCAGCATTTT.

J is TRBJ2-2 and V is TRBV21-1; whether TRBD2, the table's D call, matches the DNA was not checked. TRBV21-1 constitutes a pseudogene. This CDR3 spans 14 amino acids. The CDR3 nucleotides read TGTGCCAGCCCCAAGCGGGGGCACGGCGGGGAGCTGTTTTTT. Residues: CASPKRGHGGELFF.

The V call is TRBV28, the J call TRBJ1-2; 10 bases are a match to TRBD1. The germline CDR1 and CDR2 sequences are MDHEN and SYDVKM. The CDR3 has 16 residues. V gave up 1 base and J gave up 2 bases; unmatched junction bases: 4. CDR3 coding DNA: TGTGCCAGCAGTTTATTAGGACAGGGGGTAAACTATGGCTACACCTTC. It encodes CASSLLGQGVNYGYTF.

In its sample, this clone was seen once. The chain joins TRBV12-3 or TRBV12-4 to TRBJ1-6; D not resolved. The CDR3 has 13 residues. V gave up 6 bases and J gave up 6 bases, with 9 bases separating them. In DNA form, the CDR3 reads TGTGCCAGCAGATCCAGAGGTAATTCACCCCTCCACTTT. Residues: CASRSRGNSPLHF.

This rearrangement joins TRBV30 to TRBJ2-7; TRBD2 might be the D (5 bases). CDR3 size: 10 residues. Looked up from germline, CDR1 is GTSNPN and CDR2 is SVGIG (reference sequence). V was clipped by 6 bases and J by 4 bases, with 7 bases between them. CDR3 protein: CACSGYEQYF. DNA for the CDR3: TGTGCCTGCAGCGGATACGAGCAGTACTTC.

The CDR3 bases are TGTGCCAGCAGTTTAGACAGGTACAATCAGCCCCAGCATTTT. This codes for CASSLDRYNQPQHF. This sequence joins TRBV28 and TRBJ1-5; possible D gene TRBD1, 6 bases. The CDR3 has 14 amino acids. The V gene's germline CDR1 is MDHEN and CDR2 SYDVKM. The V end was cut by 2 bases, the J end by 3 bases, with 8 bases between.

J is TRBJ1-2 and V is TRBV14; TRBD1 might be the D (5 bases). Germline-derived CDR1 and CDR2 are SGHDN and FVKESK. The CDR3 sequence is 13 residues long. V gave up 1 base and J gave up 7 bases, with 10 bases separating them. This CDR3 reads CASSQAQGIGYTF. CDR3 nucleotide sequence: TGTGCCAGCAGCCAAGCTCAGGGTATTGGCTACACCTTC. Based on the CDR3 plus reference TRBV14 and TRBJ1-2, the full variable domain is EAGVTQFPSHSVIEKGQTVTLRCDPISGHDNLYWYRRVMGKEIKFLLHFVKESKQDESGMPNNRFLAERTGGTYSTLKVQPAELEDSGVYFCASSQAQGIGYTFGSGTRLTVV.

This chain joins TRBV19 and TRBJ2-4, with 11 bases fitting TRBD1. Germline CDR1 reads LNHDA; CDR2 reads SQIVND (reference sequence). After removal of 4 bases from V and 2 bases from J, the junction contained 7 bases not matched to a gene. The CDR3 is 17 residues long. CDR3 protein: CASSTPGTGGPKNIQYF. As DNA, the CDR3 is TGTGCCAGTAGTACCCCCGGGACAGGGGGACCCAAAAACATTCAGTACTTC.

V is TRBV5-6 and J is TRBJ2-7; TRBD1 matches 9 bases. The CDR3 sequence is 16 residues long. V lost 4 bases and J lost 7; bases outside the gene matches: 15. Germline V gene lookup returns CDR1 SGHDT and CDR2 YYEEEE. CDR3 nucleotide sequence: TGTGCCAGCAGCGGGGAGTGGGGACAGGGCCTAGGGGAGCAGTACTTC. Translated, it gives CASSGEWGQGLGEQYF.

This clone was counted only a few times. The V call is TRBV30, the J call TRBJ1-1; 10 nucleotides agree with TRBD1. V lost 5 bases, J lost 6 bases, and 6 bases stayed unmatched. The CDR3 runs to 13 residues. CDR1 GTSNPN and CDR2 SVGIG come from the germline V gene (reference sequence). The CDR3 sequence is CAWSGDRGAEAFF. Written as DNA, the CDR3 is TGTGCCTGGTCGGGGGACAGGGGCGCTGAAGCTTTCTTT.

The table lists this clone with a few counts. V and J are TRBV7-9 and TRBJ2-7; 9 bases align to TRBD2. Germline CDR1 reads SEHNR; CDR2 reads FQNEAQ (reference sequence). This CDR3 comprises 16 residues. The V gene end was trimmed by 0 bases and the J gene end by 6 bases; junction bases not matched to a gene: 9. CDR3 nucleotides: TGTGCCAGCAGCTTAGCTAGCGGGAGTACCGTCGGCGAGCAGTACTTC. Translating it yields CASSLASGSTVGEQYF. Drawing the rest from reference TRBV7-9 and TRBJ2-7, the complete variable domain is DTGVSQNPRHKITKRGQNVTFRCDPISEHNRLYWYRQTLGQGPEFLTYFQNEAQLEKSRLLSDRFSAERPKGSFSTLEIQRTEQGDSAMYLCASSLASGSTVGEQYFGPGTRLTVT.

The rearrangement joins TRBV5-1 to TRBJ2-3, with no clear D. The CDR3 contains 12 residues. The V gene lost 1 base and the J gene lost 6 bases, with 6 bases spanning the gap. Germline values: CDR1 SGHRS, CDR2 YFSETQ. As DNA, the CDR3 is TGCGCCAGCAGCTTGAGCTGGGATACGCAGTATTTT. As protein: CASSLSWDTQYF.

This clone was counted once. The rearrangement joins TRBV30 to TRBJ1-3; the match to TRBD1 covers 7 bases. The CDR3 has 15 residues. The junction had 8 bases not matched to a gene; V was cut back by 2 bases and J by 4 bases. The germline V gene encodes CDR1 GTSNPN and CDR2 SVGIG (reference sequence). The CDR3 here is CAWSIQTGAGNTIYF. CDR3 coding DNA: TGTGCCTGGAGTATCCAAACAGGGGCGGGAAACACCATATATTTT.